The 27 T cell receptor beta chains given below trace back to one sample, sequenced in a study of blood T cell repertoires in COVID-19. Profiled with immunoSEQ multiplex PCR; TCRdb holds only in-frame clones, not every one. The sample records a few hundred thousand clones, roughly 80% being singletons. The sequenced sample was PBMCs or T cells enriched from blood (not recorded which). The receptors shown here come from a woman aged 50 to 60 who had recovered from COVID-19.

This chain uses TRBV19 with TRBJ1-5; perhaps TRBD1 as D (6 bases). Per the germline V gene, CDR1 is LNHDA and CDR2 is SQIVND (reference sequence). The CDR3 length is 14 residues. Trimming pared 3 bases from V and 2 bases from J, leaving 8 bases between. The DNA for the CDR3 is TGTGCCAGTAGTATCGGGACACGCAATCAGCCCCAGCATTTT. Encoded protein: CASSIGTRNQPQHF.

The chain has TRBV19 and TRBJ2-7; 7 nucleotides agree with TRBD2. The germline V gene encodes CDR1 LNHDA and CDR2 SQIVND (reference sequence). The trim removed 6 bases at V and 0 bases at J, leaving 11 bases unmatched. CDR3 length equals 16 residues. CDR3: CASRGGAGLGSYEQYF. The CDR3 nucleotides read TGTGCCAGTAGGGGAGGGGCGGGGCTCGGCTCCTACGAGCAGTACTTC.

The V and J genes are TRBV27 and TRBJ1-6, with TRBD1 matching 7 bases. After removal of 3 bases from V and 5 bases from J, the junction contained 1 base not matched to a gene. CDR1 is MNHEY, CDR2 SMNVEV, per germline (reference sequence). The length of the CDR3 is 14 residues. The chain's CDR3 is CASSFGQDNSPLHF. CDR3 bases: TGTGCCAGCAGTTTTGGACAGGATAATTCACCCCTCCACTTT.

The chain employs TRBV29-1 and TRBJ1-1, with a weak D call TRBD1 (6 bases). V lost 4 bases and J lost 0, with 9 bases in between. Per the germline V gene, CDR1 is SQVTM and CDR2 is ANQGSEA. This CDR3 contains 13 residues. The CDR3 DNA reads TGCAGCGTTGTCGAGGGGGTGAACACTGAAGCTTTCTTT. This translates into CSVVEGVNTEAFF.

This chain joins TRBV12-3 or TRBV12-4 and TRBJ1-3; 7 positions agree with TRBD1. CDR3 size: 13 residues. The V segment lost 6 bases and the J segment 7 bases; nucleotides outside the gene matches: 6. CDR3 loop: CASRGQENNTIYF. For the CDR3, the DNA is TGTGCCAGCAGAGGACAGGAGAACAACACCATATATTTT.

The J gene is TRBJ2-5, the V gene TRBV15; weak D call: TRBD2 (5 bases). The V and J ends lost 4 bases and 1 base respectively, with 13 bases between them. The CDR3 runs 15 residues. Germline loops: CDR1 LNHNV, CDR2 YYDKDF (reference sequence). The CDR3 bases are TGTGCCACCAGCATCGAGGGAACAAGCCAAGAGACCCAGTACTTC. Translated: CATSIEGTSQETQYF.

This chain links TRBV19 with TRBJ2-7; 7 bases are shared with TRBD1. With V trimmed by 8 bases and J by 0 bases, 7 bases remained unmatched. Per germline, CDR1 LNHDA and CDR2 SQIVND (reference sequence). This CDR3 spans 14 amino acids. This CDR3 reads CASSTGVISYEQYF. For the CDR3, the DNA is TGTGCCAGTTCAACAGGGGTTATCTCCTACGAGCAGTACTTC. Full variable domain (outside the CDR3, taken from reference TRBV19 and TRBJ2-7): DGGITQSPKYLFRKEGQNVTLSCEQNLNHDAMYWYRQDPGQGLRLIYYSQIVNDFQKGDIAEGYSVSREKKESFPLTVTSAQKNPTAFYLCASSTGVISYEQYFGPGTRLTVT.

The chain joins TRBV7-9 to TRBJ2-3, with TRBD1 matching 10 bases. The CDR3 runs 16 residues. J lost 2 bases, V lost 5 bases, and 7 bases had no gene match. The germline CDR1 and CDR2 sequences are SEHNR and FQNEAQ (reference sequence). CDR3 protein: CASSPPGTGATDTQYF. For the CDR3, the DNA is TGTGCCAGCAGCCCCCCCGGGACAGGGGCCACAGATACGCAGTATTTT.

The rearrangement links TRBV19 to TRBJ1-4; D unresolved. The CDR3 totals 13 residues. Trimming left V 7 bases short and J 3 bases short, with 9 bases between. Germline lookup yields CDR1 LNHDA and CDR2 SQIVND (reference sequence). CDR3 nucleotides: TGTGCCAGTACCCCCTCAGCTAATGAAAAACTGTTTTTT. Residues: CASTPSANEKLFF.

For the CDR3, the DNA is TGTGCCAGCAGTTACTCGGCAGGGGGCCATGAAAAACTGTTTTTT. The encoded protein is CASSYSAGGHEKLFF. The V call is TRBV6-5, the J call TRBJ1-4; 8 bases map to TRBD1. V gave up 0 bases and J gave up 6 bases; unmatched junction bases: 3. Germline CDR1 and CDR2: MNHEY and SVGAGI. This CDR3 is built from 15 residues.

The gene calls are TRBV30 and TRBJ1-1; 7 positions match TRBD1. V lost 5 bases, J lost 1 base, and 1 base stayed unmatched. Germline V CDR1 and CDR2: GTSNPN, SVGIG (reference sequence). There are 12 residues in the CDR3. DNA for the CDR3: TGTGCCTGGGACAGGGAGAACACTGAAGCTTTCTTT. Amino acid sequence: CAWDRENTEAFF.

J is TRBJ1-2 and V is TRBV7-8, with D unclear. The V gene lost 5 bases and the J gene lost 2 bases, with 12 bases spanning the gap. The CDR3 extends over 14 amino acids. Per germline, CDR1 SGHVS and CDR2 FQNEAQ. CDR3 sequence reads: CASSPRLANYGYTF. The CDR3 bases are TGTGCCAGCAGCCCCAGGCTGGCGAACTATGGCTACACCTTC.

The rearrangement links TRBV6-5 to TRBJ1-6; TRBD1 might be the D (5 bases). The CDR3 has 13 amino acids. The V end was cut by 6 bases, the J end by 13 bases, with 16 bases between. Germline-derived CDR1 and CDR2 are MNHEY and SVGAGI. In DNA, the CDR3 is TGTGCCAGCAGAGGCGACGTACAGGTCCCCCTCCACTTT. This sequence encodes CASRGDVQVPLHF.

The CDR3 bases are TGTGCCAGCAGCCCAAAGGGGGGGACGTCTCACACCTTC. It codes for CASSPKGGTSHTF. The rearrangement joins TRBV7-9 to TRBJ1-2; TRBD1 might be the D (6 bases). Trimming removed 5 bases from V and 12 bases from J, with 19 bases in between. The germline CDR1 and CDR2 sequences are SEHNR and FQNEAQ (reference sequence). CDR3 length: 13 amino acids.

The V call is TRBV3-1 (or the pseudogene TRBV3-2), the J call TRBJ2-3; 7 bases are shared with TRBD1. CDR1 and CDR2 from the germline V gene are LGHDT and YNNKEL (reference sequence). There are 16 residues in the CDR3. With 0 bases clipped from V and 3 bases from J, the junction kept 6 bases outside the gene matches. This CDR3 is CASSQDWTGKTDTQYF. Here the CDR3 DNA reads TGTGCCAGCAGCCAAGACTGGACAGGTAAAACAGATACGCAGTATTTT.

The gene calls are TRBV6-2 or TRBV6-3 and TRBJ2-3, with TRBD2 matching 12 bases. Germline CDR1 reads MNHEY; CDR2 reads SVGEGT. This CDR3 spans 17 amino acids. After removal of 5 bases from V and 5 bases from J, the junction contained 11 bases not matched to a gene. The chain's CDR3 is CASSSPSGGAGGDTQYF. The CDR3 DNA sequence: TGTGCCAGCAGTAGTCCTAGCGGGGGGGCCGGTGGAGATACGCAGTATTTT.

CDR3 amino acids: CASSKQGTVSYTF. As DNA, the CDR3 is TGTGCCAGCAGCAAACAGGGTACCGTGAGCTACACCTTC. V gene TRBV5-6 combines with J gene TRBJ1-2; maybe TRBD1 (6 bases). Trimming removed 4 bases at V and 9 bases at J, with 16 bases between. Germline V CDR1 and CDR2: SGHDT, YYEEEE. The CDR3 spans 13 residues. The whole variable domain, filled in from reference TRBV5-6 and TRBJ1-2, reads DAGVTQSPTHLIKTRGQQVTLRCSPKSGHDTVSWYQQALGQGPQFIFQYYEEEERQRGNFPDRFSGHQFPNYSSELNVNALLLGDSALYLCASSKQGTVSYTFGSGTRLTVV.

The chain uses TRBV5-4 and TRBJ1-2; a weak D match, TRBD1 (5 bases). This CDR3 is 13 amino acids long. The V end was cut by 0 bases, the J end by 7 bases, with 10 bases between. CDR1 is SGHNT, CDR2 YYREEE, per germline (reference sequence). The CDR3 DNA reads TGTGCCAGCAGCTTGGCCGGGGGTGGTGGCTACACCTTC. Translation gives CASSLAGGGGYTF.

The chain links TRBV7-6 to TRBJ2-5; 7 nucleotides line up with TRBD1. V lost 1 base and J lost 4; bases outside the gene matches: 3. The CDR3 spans 14 residues. Germline V gene sequence: CDR1 SGHVS, CDR2 FNYEAQ. The CDR3 nucleotides read TGTGCCAGCAGCTTAGTGGCAGGGGGAGAGACCCAGTACTTC. Encoded protein: CASSLVAGGETQYF. Full variable domain (missing parts from reference TRBV7-6 and TRBJ2-5): GAGVSQSPRYKVTKRGQDVALRCDPISGHVSLYWYRQALGQGPEFLTYFNYEAQQDKSGLPNDRFSAERPEGSISTLTIQRTEQRDSAMYRCASSLVAGGETQYFGPGTRLLVL.

This clone has at least ten counts. V usage is TRBV7-6 and J usage is TRBJ2-1, with D tentatively TRBD1 (6 bases). CDR1 is SGHVS and CDR2 is FNYEAQ in the germline V gene. CDR3 size: 19 residues. The V end was cut by 1 base, the J end by 6 bases, with 25 bases between. As DNA, the CDR3 is TGTGCCAGCAGCTTAGGAGGGGGAAGGGGCCCGGTACGTGTCAATGAGCAGTTCTTC. Protein product: CASSLGGGRGPVRVNEQFF.

This CDR3 is CAWRVGQEAFF. The CDR3 DNA reads TGTGCCTGGAGGGTAGGACAGGAAGCTTTCTTT. The gene calls are TRBV30 and TRBJ1-1, with a weak D call TRBD1 (6 bases). The CDR3 sequence is 11 residues long. Germline V gene sequence: CDR1 GTSNPN, CDR2 SVGIG (reference sequence). V dropped 3 bases and J dropped 8 bases, with 10 bases sitting between them.

The chain couples TRBV6-8 to TRBJ1-6; 10 nucleotides align to TRBD1. CDR3 size: 18 residues. The J segment lost 7 bases and the V segment lost 0 bases, leaving 9 bases of the junction unmatched. From germline, CDR1 is MNHGY and CDR2 SAAAGT. The CDR3 DNA sequence: TGTGCCAGCAGTTACTCAAGGCTGGGGACAGGGGAGAATTCACCCCTCCACTTT. It translates to CASSYSRLGTGENSPLHF.

The chain joins TRBV6-5 to TRBJ1-5; 9 nucleotides match TRBD1. CDR1 and CDR2 from the germline V gene are MNHEY and SVGAGI. CDR3 length: 15 amino acids. V was clipped by 5 bases and J by 4 bases; unmatched bases: 6. In DNA, the CDR3 is TGTGCCAGCAGTCGAACCGGGACAGGGAATCAGCCCCAGCATTTT. Its protein product is CASSRTGTGNQPQHF.

The chain combines TRBV5-4 with TRBJ2-7; no reliable D call. Germline values: CDR1 SGHNT, CDR2 YYREEE (reference sequence). CDR3 length: 15 residues. The V end lost 4 bases, the J end lost 3 bases, and 17 bases lay between the germline ends. This CDR3 reads CASSGTYGRNYEQYF. The CDR3 coding sequence is TGTGCCAGCAGCGGCACCTACGGCAGGAACTACGAGCAGTACTTC.

V usage is TRBV13 and J usage is TRBJ1-1, with D perhaps TRBD1 (5 bases). CDR1 and CDR2 from the germline V gene are PRHDT and FYEKMQ (reference sequence). This CDR3 spans 15 amino acids. V lost 5 bases and J lost 1, with 14 bases in between. The chain's CDR3 is CASSTHTGKNTEAFF. The CDR3 DNA reads TGTGCCAGCAGCACTCACACAGGAAAGAACACTGAAGCTTTCTTT.

The chain recombines TRBV5-1 with TRBJ2-5; TRBD1 aligns across 10 bases. CDR1 is SGHRS, CDR2 YFSETQ, per germline. The V and J ends lost 3 bases and 5 bases, in that order; junction bases with no gene match: 4. The CDR3 is made up of 14 amino acids. The CDR3 DNA follows: TGCGCCAGCAGCTGGGACAGGGGAAAGGAGACCCAGTACTTC. The encoded protein is CASSWDRGKETQYF.

The V call is TRBV25-1, the J call TRBJ1-1, with D maybe TRBD1 (5 bases). Germline loops: CDR1 MGHDK, CDR2 SYGVNS. V shed 5 bases and J shed 1 base, with 8 bases lying between them. This CDR3 spans 13 amino acids. The CDR3 here is CASSYGQNTEAFF. CDR3 sequence (DNA): TGTGCCAGCAGTTACGGACAGAACACTGAAGCTTTCTTT.